This T cell receptor (beta chain) is from a study of post-analysis software for immune sequencing data. Regarding the study as a whole: Roughly 5 TRBV segments (TRBV5-6, TRBV5-1 and TRBV20-1 among them) occurred more frequently in patients than in controls.

There are a few counts of this clonotype. Antigen specificity is unknown. This CDR3 is 19 amino acids long. Germline V gives CDR1 KGHDR, CDR2 SFDVKD. The J segment lost 1 base and the V segment lost 5 bases, leaving 14 bases of the junction unmatched. Prepared libraries of TCR beta cDNA carried unique molecular identifiers. MiXCR, applied by TCRdb to the PCR reads, yields one record per CDR3 protein. The table lists about 540,000 distinct CDR3 sequences, 30% to 40% of them singletons. The receptor was isolated from a girl younger than 18 with multiple sclerosis. V gene TRBV24-1 combines with J gene TRBJ2-3; TRBD2 agrees at 10 bases. The sequenced material came from blood. In DNA, the CDR3 is TGTGCCACCAGTGGGGACGGGACTAGCGACCGGCGACGCACAGATACGCAGTATTTT. This gives the protein CATSGDGTSDRRRTDTQYF.